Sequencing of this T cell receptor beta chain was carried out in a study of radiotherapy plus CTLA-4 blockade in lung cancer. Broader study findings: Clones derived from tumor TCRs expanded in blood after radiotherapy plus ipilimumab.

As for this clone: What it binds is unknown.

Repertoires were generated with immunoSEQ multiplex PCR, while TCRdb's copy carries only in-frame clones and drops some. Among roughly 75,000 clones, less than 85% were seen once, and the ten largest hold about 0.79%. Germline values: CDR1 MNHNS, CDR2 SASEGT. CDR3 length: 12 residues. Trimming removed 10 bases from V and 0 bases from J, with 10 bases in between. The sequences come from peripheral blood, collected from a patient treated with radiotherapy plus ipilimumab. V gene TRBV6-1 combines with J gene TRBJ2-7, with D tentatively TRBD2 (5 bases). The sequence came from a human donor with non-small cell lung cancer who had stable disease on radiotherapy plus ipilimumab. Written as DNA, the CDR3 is TGTGCCACCGGACTTCACTCCTACGAGCAGTACTTC. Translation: CATGLHSYEQYF.